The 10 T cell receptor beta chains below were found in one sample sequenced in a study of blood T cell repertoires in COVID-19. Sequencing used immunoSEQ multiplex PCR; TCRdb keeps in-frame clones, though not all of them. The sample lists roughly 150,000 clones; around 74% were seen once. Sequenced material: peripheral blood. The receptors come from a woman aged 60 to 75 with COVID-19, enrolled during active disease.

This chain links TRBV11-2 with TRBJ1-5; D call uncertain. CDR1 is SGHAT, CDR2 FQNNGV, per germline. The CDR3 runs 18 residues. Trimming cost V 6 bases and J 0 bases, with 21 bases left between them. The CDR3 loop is CASRQRTAILYSNQPQHF. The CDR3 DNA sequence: TGTGCCAGCAGACAGAGAACAGCTATCCTTTATAGCAATCAGCCCCAGCATTTT.

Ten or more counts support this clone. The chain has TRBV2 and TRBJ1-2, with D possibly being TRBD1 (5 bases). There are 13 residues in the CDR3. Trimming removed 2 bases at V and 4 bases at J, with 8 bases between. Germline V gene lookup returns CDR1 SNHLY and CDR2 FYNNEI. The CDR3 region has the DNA TGTGCCAGCAGTGAATCAGGGTCCTATGGCTACACCTTC. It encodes CASSESGSYGYTF.

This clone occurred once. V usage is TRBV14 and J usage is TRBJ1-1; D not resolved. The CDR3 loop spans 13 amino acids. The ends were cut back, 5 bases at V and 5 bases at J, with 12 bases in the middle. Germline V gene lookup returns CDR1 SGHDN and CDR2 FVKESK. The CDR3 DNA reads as TGTGCCAGCAGCAAGAGGCCGGGAACTGAAGCTTTCTTT. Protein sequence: CASSKRPGTEAFF.

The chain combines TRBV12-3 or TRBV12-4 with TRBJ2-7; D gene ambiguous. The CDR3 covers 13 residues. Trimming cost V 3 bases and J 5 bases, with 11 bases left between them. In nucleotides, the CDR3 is TGTGCCAGCAGTTTGTCGCGCATCCACGAGCAGTACTTC. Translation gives CASSLSRIHEQYF.

The CDR3: CASSQGGRYGYTF. The CDR3 DNA sequence: TGTGCCAGCAGCCAAGGGGGGCGTTATGGCTACACCTTC. This chain joins TRBV14 and TRBJ1-2, with a tentative D call TRBD1 (6 bases). CDR3 length: 13 residues. The ends were cut back, 1 base at V and 5 bases at J, with 8 bases in the middle. Germline loops: CDR1 SGHDN, CDR2 FVKESK.

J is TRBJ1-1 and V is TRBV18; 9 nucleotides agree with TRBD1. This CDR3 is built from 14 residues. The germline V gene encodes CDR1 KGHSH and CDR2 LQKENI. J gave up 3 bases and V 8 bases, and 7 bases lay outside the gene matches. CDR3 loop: CASTQQGADTEAFF. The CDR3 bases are TGTGCCAGCACCCAACAGGGGGCAGACACTGAAGCTTTCTTT.

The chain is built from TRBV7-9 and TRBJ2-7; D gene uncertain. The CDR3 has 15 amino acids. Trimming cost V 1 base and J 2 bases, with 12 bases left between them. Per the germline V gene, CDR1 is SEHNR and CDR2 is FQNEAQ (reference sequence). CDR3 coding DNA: TGTGCCAGCAGCTTAGGCCCCCAACAAGCCTACGAGCAGTACGTC. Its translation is CASSLGPQQAYEQYV.

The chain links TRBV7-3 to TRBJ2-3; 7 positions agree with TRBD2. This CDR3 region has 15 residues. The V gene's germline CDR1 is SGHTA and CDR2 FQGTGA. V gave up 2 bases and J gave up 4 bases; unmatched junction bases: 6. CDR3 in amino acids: CASSLAGVPSDTQYF. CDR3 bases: TGTGCCAGCAGCTTAGCGGGAGTTCCGTCAGATACGCAGTATTTT.

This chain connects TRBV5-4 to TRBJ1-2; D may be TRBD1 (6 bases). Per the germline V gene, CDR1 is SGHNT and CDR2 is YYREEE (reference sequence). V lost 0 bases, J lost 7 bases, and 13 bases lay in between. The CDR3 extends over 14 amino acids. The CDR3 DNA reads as TGTGCCAGCAGCTTGGACAGGGTCGAGGGTGGCTACACCTTC. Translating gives CASSLDRVEGGYTF.

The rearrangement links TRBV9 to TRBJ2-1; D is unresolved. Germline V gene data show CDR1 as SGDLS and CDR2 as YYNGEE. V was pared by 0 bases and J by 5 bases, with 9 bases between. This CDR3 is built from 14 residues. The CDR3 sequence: CASSVAGVNNEQFF. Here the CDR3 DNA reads TGTGCCAGCAGCGTAGCGGGTGTGAACAATGAGCAGTTCTTC.